This passage covers 20 T cell receptor beta chains from one sample sequenced in a study of blood T cell repertoires in COVID-19. Sequencing was performed with immunoSEQ multiplex PCR; in TCRdb, only in-frame clones are kept and a portion is missing. The sample lists 120,000 to 150,000 clones, roughly 80% seen once, with around a sixth in the top ten. Sequenced sample: peripheral blood. Receptors originate from a man over 45 with acute or convalescent COVID-19.

The chain uses TRBV20-1 and TRBJ2-5, with 13 nucleotides matching TRBD2. V shed 3 bases and J 4 bases; nucleotides not matched to a gene: 8. The CDR3 totals 16 residues. Germline lookup yields CDR1 DFQATT and CDR2 SNEGSKA (reference sequence). The CDR3, as DNA: TGCAGTGCTAGTGGACTAGCGGGGGTGGGGCGAGAGACCCAGTACTTC. Translated: CSASGLAGVGRETQYF.

V and J are TRBV9 and TRBJ2-5; TRBD2 agrees at 9 bases. There are 15 residues in the CDR3. CDR1 is SGDLS, CDR2 YYNGEE, per germline. With V trimmed by 0 bases and J by 2 bases, 2 bases remained unmatched. CDR3 in DNA: TGTGCCAGCAGCGTAGCTGGACTAGCGCAAGAGACCCAGTACTTC. It yields the protein CASSVAGLAQETQYF. Looking up the rest from reference TRBV9 and TRBJ2-5 gives the full variable domain: DSGVTQTPKHLITATGQRVTLRCSPRSGDLSVYWYQQSLDQGLQFLIQYYNGEERAKGNILERFSAQQFPDLHSELNLSSLELGDSALYFCASSVAGLAQETQYFGPGTRLLVL.

The chain employs TRBV5-6 and TRBJ1-5; D is perhaps TRBD1 (6 bases). V was trimmed by 3 bases and J by 4 bases, leaving 8 bases between them. CDR3 length: 13 residues. From germline, CDR1 is SGHDT and CDR2 YYEEEE. This chain's CDR3 is CASSYGTNQPQHF. The CDR3 DNA is TGTGCCAGCAGCTATGGGACAAATCAGCCCCAGCATTTT.

The CDR3 spells CASSEAVNTEAFF. For the CDR3, the DNA is TGTGCCAGCAGTGAGGCAGTGAACACTGAAGCTTTCTTT. The rearrangement uses TRBV6-1 and TRBJ1-1, with no clear D. V lost 3 bases to trimming and J lost 0 bases, with 5 bases between them. Germline V gene data show CDR1 as MNHNS and CDR2 as SASEGT. CDR3 length: 13 residues.

The rearrangement links TRBV18 to TRBJ1-1; D might be TRBD1 (6 bases). V shed 3 bases and J shed 3 bases, with 11 bases lying between them. The CDR3 has 14 residues. Germline V lookup: CDR1 KGHSH, CDR2 LQKENI. Here the CDR3 reads CASSPTGQYTEAFF. CDR3 DNA: TGTGCCAGCTCACCTACTGGACAGTACACTGAAGCTTTCTTT. Full variable domain (missing parts from reference TRBV18 and TRBJ1-1): NAGVMQNPRHLVRRRGQEARLRCSPMKGHSHVYWYRQLPEEGLKFMVYLQKENIIDESGMPKERFSAEFPKEGPSILRIQQVVRGDSAAYFCASSPTGQYTEAFFGQGTRLTVV.

The chain uses TRBV5-6 and TRBJ1-5; no reliable D call. The CDR3 loop spans 13 amino acids. In germline, CDR1 is SGHDT, CDR2 YYEEEE. The V and J ends lost 0 bases and 3 bases respectively, with 4 bases between them. This CDR3 is CASSLGDNQPQHF. The CDR3 nucleotides read TGTGCCAGCAGCTTGGGCGACAATCAGCCCCAGCATTTT.

This clone was observed a few times. The rearrangement links TRBV9 to TRBJ2-5; 10 nucleotides align to TRBD2. The CDR3 is made up of 15 amino acids. Trimming cost V 4 bases and J 8 bases; bases outside gene matches: 11. Germline CDR1 is SGDLS and CDR2 is YYNGEE. As DNA, the CDR3 is TGTGCCAGCAGCCCCCGACTAGCGGGCCCTTCAACCCAGTACTTC. Translating gives CASSPRLAGPSTQYF. The whole variable domain, remainder taken from reference TRBV9 and TRBJ2-5, is DSGVTQTPKHLITATGQRVTLRCSPRSGDLSVYWYQQSLDQGLQFLIQYYNGEERAKGNILERFSAQQFPDLHSELNLSSLELGDSALYFCASSPRLAGPSTQYFGPGTRLLVL.

The CDR3 DNA follows: TGTGCCAGCAGCCCCGGACTGAGCTCCTATAATTCACCCCTCCACTTT. It is translated as CASSPGLSSYNSPLHF. The genes are TRBV13 and TRBJ1-6; no definite D call. Trimming stripped 5 bases from V and 0 bases from J, with 11 bases between. The CDR3 length is 16 residues. Germline loops: CDR1 PRHDT, CDR2 FYEKMQ (reference sequence).

This CDR3 is CASSLEGIPDTQYF. The CDR3, as DNA: TGCGCCAGCAGCTTGGAGGGGATCCCAGATACGCAGTATTTT. The chain carries TRBV5-1 and TRBJ2-3; a possible D gene is TRBD1 (5 bases). This CDR3 has 14 amino acids. V lost 0 bases and J 4 bases, leaving 9 bases between the germline ends. Germline V gene lookup returns CDR1 SGHRS and CDR2 YFSETQ.

The J gene is TRBJ1-2, the V gene TRBV2, with 7 bases matching TRBD1. The CDR3 has 14 residues. J lost 7 bases, V lost 0 bases, and 5 bases had no gene match. Germline CDR1 is SNHLY and CDR2 is FYNNEI. CDR3 residues: CASSEAQTGLGYTF. DNA for the CDR3: TGTGCCAGCAGTGAAGCGCAGACAGGGCTTGGCTACACCTTC. The variable domain in full, with the rest retrieved from reference TRBV2 and TRBJ1-2, is EPEVTQTPSHQVTQMGQEVILRCVPISNHLYFYWYRQILGQKVEFLVSFYNNEISEKSEIFDDQFSVERPDGSNFTLKIRSTKLEDSAMYFCASSEAQTGLGYTFGSGTRLTVV.

The rearrangement uses TRBV29-1 and TRBJ2-6; a possible D gene is TRBD2 (6 bases). With 4 bases removed from V and 3 bases from J, the gap between germline ends came to 10 bases. Per germline, CDR1 SQVTM and CDR2 ANQGSEA. The CDR3 is made up of 14 amino acids. The CDR3 region is CSVVGGYGANVLTF. Here the CDR3 DNA reads TGCAGCGTTGTAGGAGGGTATGGGGCCAACGTCCTGACTTTC.

This rearrangement joins TRBV30 to TRBJ1-3, with 7 nucleotides matching TRBD1. This CDR3 comprises 14 residues. Germline CDR1 and CDR2: GTSNPN and SVGIG (reference sequence). J lost 2 bases, V lost 7 bases, and 8 bases had no gene match. CDR3 sequence (DNA): TGTGCCTCGCGACAGGGATCCACTGGAAACACCATATATTTT. Translating gives CASRQGSTGNTIYF.

The rearrangement joins TRBV29-1 to TRBJ2-7; 7 bases map to TRBD1. The CDR3 consists of 12 residues. The V gene end was trimmed by 4 bases and the J gene end by 3 bases; junction bases not matched to a gene: 3. CDR1 and CDR2 (germline): SQVTM, ANQGSEA. CDR3 nucleotide sequence: TGCAGCGTTGGGGACAGCCGCTACGAGCAGTACGTC. Translated, it gives CSVGDSRYEQYV.

This clone showed up just once. The chain is built from TRBV18 and TRBJ1-2, with D tentatively TRBD1 (6 bases). This CDR3 is built from 16 residues. V was pared by 2 bases and J by 4 bases, with 17 bases between. CDR1 and CDR2 (germline): KGHSH, LQKENI. The CDR3 loop reads CASSPSRTASGYGYTF. The DNA for the CDR3 is TGTGCCAGCTCACCATCTAGGACAGCCAGTGGCTATGGCTACACCTTC.

This rearrangement joins TRBV3-1 (or the pseudogene TRBV3-2) to TRBJ1-1; D is perhaps TRBD1 (5 bases). The CDR3 runs to 12 residues. Germline lookup yields CDR1 LGHDT and CDR2 YNNKEL (reference sequence). Trimming left V 5 bases short and J 4 bases short, with 8 bases between. In DNA form, the CDR3 reads TGTGCCAGCAGCTACAGGTCCACTGAAGCTTTCTTT. Translated: CASSYRSTEAFF.

V and J are TRBV3-1 (or the pseudogene TRBV3-2) and TRBJ2-5; 7 nucleotides line up with TRBD1. Germline V gives CDR1 LGHDT, CDR2 YNNKEL (reference sequence). The CDR3 length is 15 residues. J gave up 2 bases and V 4 bases, and 7 bases lay outside the gene matches. Here the CDR3 DNA reads TGTGCCAGCAGCCCCGGGACAGTGGAACAAGAGACCCAGTACTTC. It translates to CASSPGTVEQETQYF.

The chain recombines TRBV7-8 with TRBJ2-1; 8 bases map to TRBD1. J lost 0 bases, V lost 5 bases, and 3 bases had no gene match. This CDR3 spans 15 amino acids. Germline-derived CDR1 and CDR2 are SGHVS and FQNEAQ. The CDR3 coding sequence is TGTGCCAGCAGCCTGGACAGGGCCTCCTACAATGAGCAGTTCTTC. Its translation is CASSLDRASYNEQFF.

The chain links TRBV6-5 to TRBJ1-1; unclear D gene. CDR3 length: 13 residues. Germline V lookup: CDR1 MNHEY, CDR2 SVGAGI. Trimming stripped 6 bases from V and 0 bases from J, with 8 bases between. The CDR3 loop reads CASRAGVNTEAFF. CDR3 DNA: TGTGCCAGCAGGGCCGGGGTGAACACTGAAGCTTTCTTT.

The V call is TRBV19, the J call TRBJ1-5; 8 nucleotides line up with TRBD1. With 6 bases clipped from V and 4 bases from J, the junction kept 8 bases outside the gene matches. CDR3 size: 15 residues. Germline V CDR1 and CDR2: LNHDA, SQIVND (reference sequence). The CDR3: CASRPEQGANQPQHF. The CDR3 region has the DNA TGTGCCAGTAGACCAGAGCAGGGGGCGAATCAGCCCCAGCATTTT.

This clone was seen only once. The gene calls are TRBV18 and TRBJ2-1; TRBD1 agrees at 8 bases. Per germline, CDR1 KGHSH and CDR2 LQKENI. With V trimmed by 3 bases and J by 9 bases, 13 bases remained unmatched. The CDR3 sequence is 16 residues long. CDR3 loop: CASSPTGRQGYVEQFF. DNA for the CDR3: TGTGCCAGCTCACCCACGGGGAGACAGGGGTATGTTGAGCAGTTCTTC. The full variable domain, rest sourced from reference TRBV18 and TRBJ2-1, is NAGVMQNPRHLVRRRGQEARLRCSPMKGHSHVYWYRQLPEEGLKFMVYLQKENIIDESGMPKERFSAEFPKEGPSILRIQQVVRGDSAAYFCASSPTGRQGYVEQFFGPGTRLTVL.